A single sample gave rise to the 2 T cell receptor beta chains below, sequenced in a study of CD8 T cells in ankylosing spondylitis. Study-level findings and limits: What appeared characteristic of ankylosing spondylitis blood was a TCR beta motif of 7 or 8 highly homologous variants.

These receptors' targets are unknown. Via MiXCR, TCRdb re-called the 5' RACE reads, giving one row per CDR3 protein. The sample gives about 500,000 distinct CDR3 sequences, about 5.4% of which show up once; around 3.6% is in the top ten. Sequences were obtained from blood, either unsorted or a sorted T cell fraction (not recorded which). The receptors derive from a male donor with ankylosing spondylitis.

Only a few counts were recorded for this clonotype. The chain's CDR3 is CASSPLQAGANVLTF. DNA for the CDR3: TGTGCCAGCAGCCCACTACAGGCTGGGGCCAACGTCCTGACTTTC. V and J are TRBV16 and TRBJ2-6, with a tentative D call TRBD1 (5 bases). The CDR3 covers 15 residues. V was cut by 4 bases and J by 2 bases, with 9 bases left in between. Looked up from germline, CDR1 is KGHSY and CDR2 is FQNENV. The entire variable domain, with the rest obtained from reference TRBV16 and TRBJ2-6, is as follows: GEEVAQTPKHLVRGEGQKAKLYCAPIKGHSYVFWYQQVLKNEFKFLISFQNENVFDETGMPKERFSAKCLPNSPCSLEIQATKLEDSAVYFCASSPLQAGANVLTFGAGSRLTVL.

At least ten counts were recorded for this clonotype. The rearrangement joins TRBV20-1 to TRBJ2-1; 11 bases map to TRBD2. V was clipped by 6 bases and J by 9 bases; unmatched bases: 13. Looked up from germline, CDR1 is DFQATT and CDR2 is SNEGSKA (reference sequence). This CDR3 contains 15 residues. This chain's CDR3 is CSAPNSGRAGVEQFF. CDR3 sequence (DNA): TGCAGTGCCCCGAATAGCGGGAGGGCCGGGGTTGAGCAGTTCTTC.